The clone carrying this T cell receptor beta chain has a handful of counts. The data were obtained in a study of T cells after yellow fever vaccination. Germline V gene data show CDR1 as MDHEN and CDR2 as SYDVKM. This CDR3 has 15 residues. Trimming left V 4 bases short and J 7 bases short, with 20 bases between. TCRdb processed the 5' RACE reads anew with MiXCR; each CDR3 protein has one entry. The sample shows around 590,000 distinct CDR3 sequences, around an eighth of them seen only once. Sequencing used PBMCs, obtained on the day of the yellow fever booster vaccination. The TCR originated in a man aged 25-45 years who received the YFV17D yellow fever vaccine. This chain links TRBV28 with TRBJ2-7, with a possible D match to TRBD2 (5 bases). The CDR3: CASSSRAEVLVEQYF. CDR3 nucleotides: TGTGCCAGCAGTTCACGCGCGGAGGTTTTAGTGGAGCAGTACTTC.